A selection of T cell receptor beta chains follows, all from one sample in a study of blood T cell repertoires in COVID-19. The protocol was immunoSEQ multiplex PCR, while the TCRdb copy is restricted to in-frame clones and leaves out a portion. The sample yields some 31,000 clones, 85% seen once. The sequenced material came from peripheral blood. Source of these receptors: a human donor with acute or convalescent COVID-19. The donor label of this sample is uncertain. CDR3s include the opening cysteine and the closing phenylalanine or tryptophan. Fields, in order: D gene, J gene, clone size, V gene, CDR3 DNA, CDR3 protein. D genes are given only for firm matches. Clone sizes are given selectively: once, few, many, or a class where the clone is expanded.

d_call: TRBD1; j_call: TRBJ2-7; clone_size: NA; v_call: TRBV6-6; cdr3_nt: TGTGCCAGCAGTTACTCGAGACAGGGCAGCAACGAGCAGTACTTC; cdr3_aa: CASSYSRQGSNEQYF
d_call: NA; j_call: TRBJ2-7; clone_size: NA; v_call: TRBV18; cdr3_nt: TGTGCCAGCTCACCGAAACAAGAATCCTACGAGCAGTACTTC; cdr3_aa: CASSPKQESYEQYF
d_call: TRBD1; j_call: TRBJ2-7; clone_size: NA; v_call: TRBV5-8; cdr3_nt: TGTGCCAGCAGCTCCTCAAACACAGGGGGCGAGCAGTACTTC; cdr3_aa: CASSSSNTGGEQYF
d_call: NA; j_call: TRBJ2-7; clone_size: NA; v_call: TRBV12-3/TRBV12-4; cdr3_nt: TGTGCCAGCACCCCACAGGGCCCCTACGAGCAGTACTTC; cdr3_aa: CASTPQGPYEQYF
d_call: NA; j_call: TRBJ1-2; clone_size: NA; v_call: TRBV20-1; cdr3_nt: TGCAGTGCTAGTATCACAGGGTATGGCTACACCTTC; cdr3_aa: CSASITGYGYTF
d_call: NA; j_call: TRBJ1-2; clone_size: NA; v_call: TRBV7-3; cdr3_nt: TGTGCCAGCAGCTTGGGACAAAACTATGGCTACACCTTC; cdr3_aa: CASSLGQNYGYTF
d_call: TRBD1; j_call: TRBJ2-7; clone_size: NA; v_call: TRBV7-2; cdr3_nt: TGTGCCAGCAGTACTAAACACGGGACAGGGGCGGTGTTGGCTTACGAGCAGTACTTC; cdr3_aa: CASSTKHGTGAVLAYEQYF
d_call: TRBD1; j_call: TRBJ2-7; clone_size: few; v_call: TRBV6-5; cdr3_nt: TGTGCCAGCAGTTCAGGACAGGGTATCAACGAGCAGTACTTC; cdr3_aa: CASSSGQGINEQYF
d_call: NA; j_call: TRBJ1-2; clone_size: NA; v_call: TRBV6-5; cdr3_nt: TGTGCCAGCAGGTCGTACGGGGGAACGAGGGGCTACACCTTC; cdr3_aa: CASRSYGGTRGYTF
d_call: NA; j_call: TRBJ1-2; clone_size: NA; v_call: TRBV28; cdr3_nt: TGTGCCAGCAGTTTACAGGGTTGGGATGGCTACACCTTC; cdr3_aa: CASSLQGWDGYTF
d_call: TRBD1; j_call: TRBJ1-3; clone_size: NA; v_call: TRBV18; cdr3_nt: TGTGCCAGCTCACGACCCTCGGGACAGTCTGGAAACACCATATATTTT; cdr3_aa: CASSRPSGQSGNTIYF
d_call: NA; j_call: TRBJ2-5; clone_size: NA; v_call: TRBV18; cdr3_nt: TGTGCCAGCTCACCACTGGGGGCCGGGGAGACCCAGTACTTC; cdr3_aa: CASSPLGAGETQYF
d_call: NA; j_call: TRBJ2-3; clone_size: once; v_call: TRBV2; cdr3_nt: TGTGCCGCGCGGGGCGTGGAAACAGATACGCAGTATTTT; cdr3_aa: CAARGVETDTQYF
d_call: NA; j_call: TRBJ2-3; clone_size: NA; v_call: TRBV6-1; cdr3_nt: TGTGCCAGCAGTGAGGCAGGGGACATCACAGATACGCAGTATTTT; cdr3_aa: CASSEAGDITDTQYF
d_call: NA; j_call: TRBJ1-2; clone_size: NA; v_call: TRBV2; cdr3_nt: TGTGCCAGCAGCGATACGACAGCCAACTATGGCTACACCTTC; cdr3_aa: CASSDTTANYGYTF
d_call: TRBD2; j_call: TRBJ2-1; clone_size: NA; v_call: TRBV6-5; cdr3_nt: TGTGCCAGCAGCCCGGGACTAGCGTTTCGTGGTGAGCAGTTCTTC; cdr3_aa: CASSPGLAFRGEQFF
d_call: NA; j_call: TRBJ1-5; clone_size: NA; v_call: TRBV6-1; cdr3_nt: TGTGCCAGCAGTGAGGCAGACAATCAGCCCCAGCATTTT; cdr3_aa: CASSEADNQPQHF